The 4 T cell receptor beta chains presented below share a single source sample, sequenced in a study of post-analysis software for immune sequencing data (dated by TCRdb to the mid-2010s). These receptors are not linked to any known antigen. General conclusions and limits of the study: Roughly 5 TRBV segments, including TRBV5-6, TRBV5-1 and TRBV20-1, were significantly more frequent in patients than controls.

The library came from PCR. The listed sequencing device is Illumina HiSeq 2500. To reduce PCR and sequencing biases, unique molecular identifiers were incorporated into the TCR beta cDNA libraries. TCRdb applied fastp at Q25 and MiXCR to the public reads, then kept only in-frame beta chains. A single entry per CDR3 protein holds the most common genes and DNA from its merged rows. For this sample there are roughly 730,000 distinct CDR3 sequences; roughly 27% appear just once. Around 0.56% of the sample is in the top ten clones. The material sequenced was blood. The receptor source for this set is a girl aged 5 to 17 with multiple sclerosis.

The chain carries TRBV29-1 and TRBJ1-5; 7 bases fit TRBD1. The CDR3 contains 16 residues. V dropped 6 bases and J dropped 1; count of bases not matched to a gene: 12. Germline V gives CDR1 SQVTM, CDR2 ANQGSEA. The CDR3 DNA is TGCAGCGTCCTAATAGGGGGCAGTCAAAGCAATCAGCCCCAGCATTTT. Encoded protein: CSVLIGGSQSNQPQHF.

The table lists this clonotype with a few counts. This CDR3 reads CASSQDLWQEITDTQYF. Here the CDR3 DNA reads TGCGCCAGCAGCCAAGATTTGTGGCAGGAGATCACAGATACGCAGTATTTT. The V and J genes are TRBV4-3 and TRBJ2-3; D remains ambiguous. The CDR3 totals 17 residues. The germline V gene has CDR1 LGHNA and CDR2 YSLEER. V lost 0 bases and J 2 bases, leaving 15 bases between the germline ends.

This clonotype appeared a few times. J is TRBJ2-1 and V is TRBV20-1; TRBD2 aligns across 9 bases. Germline lookup yields CDR1 DFQATT and CDR2 SNEGSKA (reference sequence). The CDR3 runs to 15 residues. The trim removed 6 bases at V and 0 bases at J, leaving 6 bases unmatched. CDR3 in amino acids: CSARSGSTSYNEQFF. CDR3 bases: TGCAGTGCCCGTAGCGGGAGTACCTCCTACAATGAGCAGTTCTTC.

The chain employs TRBV25-1 and TRBJ2-5; weak D call: TRBD1 (5 bases). The V gene's germline CDR1 is MGHDK and CDR2 SYGVNS. This CDR3 has 15 residues. Trimming pared 5 bases from V and 2 bases from J, leaving 15 bases between. The CDR3 nucleotides are TGTGCCAGCAGTCCAGCAGGGTTAGGACAAGAGACCCAGTACTTC. As protein: CASSPAGLGQETQYF.